This TCR beta chain stems from a study of cytomegalovirus exposure and HLA in healthy donors. At the level of the study: There were approximately 81 million unique TCRs (from HLA-typed donors) in an early data release.

Regarding this clone: Its antigen is currently unknown.

The study's findings and limits: Previous analysis showed most TCR beta V segments were productive about 87% or about 30% of the time.

Researchers ran the PCR with 60 Vbeta and 13 Jbeta primers. Authors' methods: Among the unique TCR beta chains that a later analysis counted, 80 million to 100 million in all, about 12 million were shared. The protocol was immunoSEQ multiplex PCR, while the TCRdb copy is restricted to in-frame clones and leaves out a portion. That table furnishes V, J and clone size, whereas the DNA furnished D and trimming. Of approximately 170,000 clones in the sample, 60% to 85% were seen once. This sequence originates from a female donor in good health and CMV-seronegative. What was sequenced was PBMCs.

The CDR3 nucleotides are TGTGCCAGCAGCGATCTAGCGGGGGGGACAGATACGCAGTATTTT. Protein: CASSDLAGGTDTQYF. This rearrangement joins TRBV7-3 to TRBJ2-3; 12 nucleotides align to TRBD2. V dropped 5 bases and J dropped 3; count of bases not matched to a gene: 3. The CDR3 has 15 residues. Looked up from germline, CDR1 is SGHTA and CDR2 is FQGTGA.